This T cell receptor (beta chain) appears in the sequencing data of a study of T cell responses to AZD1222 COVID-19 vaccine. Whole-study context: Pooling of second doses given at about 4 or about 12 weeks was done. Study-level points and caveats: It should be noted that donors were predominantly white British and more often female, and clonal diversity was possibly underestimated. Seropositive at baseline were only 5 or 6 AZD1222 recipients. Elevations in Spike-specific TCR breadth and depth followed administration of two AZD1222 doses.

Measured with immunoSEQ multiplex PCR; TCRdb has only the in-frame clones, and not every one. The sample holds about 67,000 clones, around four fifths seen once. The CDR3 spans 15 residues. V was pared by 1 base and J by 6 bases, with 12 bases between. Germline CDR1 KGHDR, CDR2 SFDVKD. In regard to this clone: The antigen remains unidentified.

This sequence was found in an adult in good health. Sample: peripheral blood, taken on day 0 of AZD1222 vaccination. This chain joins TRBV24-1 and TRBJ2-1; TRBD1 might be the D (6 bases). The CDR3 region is CATSDFMGALNEQFF. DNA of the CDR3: TGTGCCACCAGTGATTTCATGGGGGCCCTCAATGAGCAGTTCTTC.